This T cell receptor beta chain was captured by sequencing in a study of T-cell memory formation after mild COVID-19. TCRdb independently ran MiXCR on the 5' RACE reads; one entry per CDR3 protein. The table records 100,000 to 130,000 distinct CDR3 sequences, 18% of them present only once. Trimming took 1 base from V and 9 from J, leaving 13 bases between them. The CDR3 extends over 15 amino acids. Per germline, CDR1 SGHVS and CDR2 FQNEAQ. The sequence came from a man in his late teens or twenties who had mild COVID-19 (a few samples of this study predate the infection). Cell type and time point are not known. The genes are TRBV7-8 and TRBJ1-6, with D perhaps TRBD1 (6 bases). The sample taken for sequencing was PBMCs or a T cell subset sorted from them (not recorded which). The CDR3 loop reads CASSLDRLGASPLHF. The CDR3 DNA reads as TGTGCCAGCAGCTTAGACCGGCTGGGGGCTTCACCCCTCCACTTT.